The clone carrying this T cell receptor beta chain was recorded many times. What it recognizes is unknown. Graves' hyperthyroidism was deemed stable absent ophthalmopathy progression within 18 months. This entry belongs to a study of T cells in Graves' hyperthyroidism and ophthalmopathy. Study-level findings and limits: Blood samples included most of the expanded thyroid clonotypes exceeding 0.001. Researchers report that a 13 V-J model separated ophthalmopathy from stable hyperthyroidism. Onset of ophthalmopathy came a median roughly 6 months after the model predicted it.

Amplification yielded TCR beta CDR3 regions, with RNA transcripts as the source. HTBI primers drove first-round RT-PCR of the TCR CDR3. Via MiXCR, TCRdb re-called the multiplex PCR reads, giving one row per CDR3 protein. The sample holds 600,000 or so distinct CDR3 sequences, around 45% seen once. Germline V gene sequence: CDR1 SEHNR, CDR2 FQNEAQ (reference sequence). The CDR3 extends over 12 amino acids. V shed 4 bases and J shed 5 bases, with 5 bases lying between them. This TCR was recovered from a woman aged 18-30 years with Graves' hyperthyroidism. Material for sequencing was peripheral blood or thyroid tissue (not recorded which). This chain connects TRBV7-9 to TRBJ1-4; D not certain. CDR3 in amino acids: CASSSLNEKLFF. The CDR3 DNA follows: TGTGCCAGCAGCTCATTAAATGAAAAACTGTTTTTT.